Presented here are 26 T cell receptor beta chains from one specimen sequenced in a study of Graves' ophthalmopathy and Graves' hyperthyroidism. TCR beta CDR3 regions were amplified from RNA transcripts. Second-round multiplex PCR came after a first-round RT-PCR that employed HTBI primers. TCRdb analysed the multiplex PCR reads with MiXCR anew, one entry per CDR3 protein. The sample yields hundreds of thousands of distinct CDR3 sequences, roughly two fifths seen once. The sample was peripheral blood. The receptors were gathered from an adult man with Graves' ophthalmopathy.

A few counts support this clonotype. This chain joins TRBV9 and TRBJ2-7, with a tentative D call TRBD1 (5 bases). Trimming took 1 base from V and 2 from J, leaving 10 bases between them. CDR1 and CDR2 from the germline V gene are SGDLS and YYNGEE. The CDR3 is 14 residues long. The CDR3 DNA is TGTGCCAGCAGCGTATCAGGGCTGGCCTACGAGCAGTACTTC. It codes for CASSVSGLAYEQYF.

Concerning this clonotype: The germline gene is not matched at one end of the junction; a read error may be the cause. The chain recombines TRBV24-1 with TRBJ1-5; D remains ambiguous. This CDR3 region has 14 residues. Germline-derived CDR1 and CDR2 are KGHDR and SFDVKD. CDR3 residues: CASSEWGFNQPQHF. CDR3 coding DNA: TGTGCCAGCAGTGAATGGGGATTCAATCAGCCCCAGCATTTT.

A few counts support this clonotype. The CDR3 reads CASSPRGTYNSPLHF. Here the CDR3 DNA reads TGTGCCAGCAGTCCAAGGGGAACCTATAATTCACCCCTCCACTTT. V and J are TRBV9 and TRBJ1-6; possibly TRBD1 for D (5 bases). The V end was cut by 5 bases, the J end by 2 bases, with 11 bases between. Germline V gene data show CDR1 as SGDLS and CDR2 as YYNGEE. The CDR3 consists of 15 residues.

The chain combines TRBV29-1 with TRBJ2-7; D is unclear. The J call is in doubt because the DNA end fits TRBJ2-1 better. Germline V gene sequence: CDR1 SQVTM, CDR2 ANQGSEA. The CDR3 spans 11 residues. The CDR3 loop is CSVVRLGEQFF. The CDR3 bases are TGCAGCGTTGTGAGGTTAGGTGAGCAGTTCTTC.

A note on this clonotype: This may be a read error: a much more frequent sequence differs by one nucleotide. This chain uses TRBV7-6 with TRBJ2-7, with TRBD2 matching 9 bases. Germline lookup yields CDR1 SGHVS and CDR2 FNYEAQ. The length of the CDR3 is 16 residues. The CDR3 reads CTSSLALAGVRYEQYF. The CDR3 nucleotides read TGTACCAGCAGCTTAGCGTTAGCGGGAGTTCGCTACGAGCAGTACTTC.

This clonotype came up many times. As DNA, the CDR3 is TGCGCCAGCAGTGAGTCCCGCACCGGGGAGCTGTTTTTT. This gives the protein CASSESRTGELFF. The chain recombines TRBV10-1 with TRBJ2-2; D uncertain. The germline V gene has CDR1 WNHNN and CDR2 SYGVQD (reference sequence). V lost 0 bases and J lost 4, with 3 bases in between. CDR3 length: 13 residues.

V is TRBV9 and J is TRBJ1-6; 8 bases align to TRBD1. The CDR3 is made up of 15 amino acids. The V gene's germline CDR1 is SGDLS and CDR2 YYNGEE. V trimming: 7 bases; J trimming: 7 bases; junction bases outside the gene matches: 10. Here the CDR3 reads CASSPGQGGNSPLHF. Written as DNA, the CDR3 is TGTGCCAGCTCACCAGGACAGGGTGGCAATTCACCCCTCCACTTT.

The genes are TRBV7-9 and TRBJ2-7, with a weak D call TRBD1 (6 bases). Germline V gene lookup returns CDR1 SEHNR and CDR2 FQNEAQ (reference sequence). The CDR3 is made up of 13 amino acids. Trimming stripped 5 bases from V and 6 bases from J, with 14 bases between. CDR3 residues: CASSPDSSLEQYF. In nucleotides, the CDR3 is TGTGCCAGCAGCCCGGACAGCTCCCTCGAGCAGTACTTC. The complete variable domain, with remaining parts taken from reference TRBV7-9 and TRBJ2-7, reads DTGVSQNPRHKITKRGQNVTFRCDPISEHNRLYWYRQTLGQGPEFLTYFQNEAQLEKSRLLSDRFSAERPKGSFSTLEIQRTEQGDSAMYLCASSPDSSLEQYFGPGTRLTVT.

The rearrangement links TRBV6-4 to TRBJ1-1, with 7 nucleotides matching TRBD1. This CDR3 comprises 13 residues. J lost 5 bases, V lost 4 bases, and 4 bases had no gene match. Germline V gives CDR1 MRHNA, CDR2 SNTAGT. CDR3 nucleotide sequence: TGTGCCAGCAGTGCCACAGGGGAGACTGAAGCTTTCTTT. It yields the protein CASSATGETEAFF.

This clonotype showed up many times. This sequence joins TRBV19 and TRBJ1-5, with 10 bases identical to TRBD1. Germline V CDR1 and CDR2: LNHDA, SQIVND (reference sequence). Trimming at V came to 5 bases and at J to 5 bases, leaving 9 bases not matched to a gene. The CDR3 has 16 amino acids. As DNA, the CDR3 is TGTGCCAGTAGTCCCGAGACAGGGGGCCGTCATCAGCCCCAGCATTTT. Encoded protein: CASSPETGGRHQPQHF.

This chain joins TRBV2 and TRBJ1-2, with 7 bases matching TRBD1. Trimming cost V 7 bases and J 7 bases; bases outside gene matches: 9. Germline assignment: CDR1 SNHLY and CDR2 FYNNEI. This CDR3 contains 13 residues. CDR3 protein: CASNADRATGYTF. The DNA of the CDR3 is TGTGCCAGCAATGCAGACAGGGCAACTGGCTACACCTTC.

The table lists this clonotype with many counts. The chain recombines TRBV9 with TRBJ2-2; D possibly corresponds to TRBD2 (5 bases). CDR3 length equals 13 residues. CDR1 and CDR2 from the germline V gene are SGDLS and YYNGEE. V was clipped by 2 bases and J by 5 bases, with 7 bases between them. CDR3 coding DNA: TGTGCCAGCAGCGTGTCGGGGACCGGGGAGCTGTTTTTT. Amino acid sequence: CASSVSGTGELFF.

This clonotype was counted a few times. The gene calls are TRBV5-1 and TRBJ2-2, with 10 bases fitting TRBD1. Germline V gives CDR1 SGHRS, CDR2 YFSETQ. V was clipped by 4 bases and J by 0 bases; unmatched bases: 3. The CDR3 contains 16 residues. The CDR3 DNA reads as TGCGCCAGCAGCCCGGGACAGGGGACGAACACCGGGGAGCTGTTTTTT. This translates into CASSPGQGTNTGELFF.

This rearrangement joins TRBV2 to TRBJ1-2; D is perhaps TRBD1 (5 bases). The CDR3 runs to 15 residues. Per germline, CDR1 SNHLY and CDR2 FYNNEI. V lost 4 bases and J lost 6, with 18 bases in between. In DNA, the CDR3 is TGTGCCAGCAGTGGGGCAATGGCAGGGAAGGATGGCTACACCTTC. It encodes CASSGAMAGKDGYTF.

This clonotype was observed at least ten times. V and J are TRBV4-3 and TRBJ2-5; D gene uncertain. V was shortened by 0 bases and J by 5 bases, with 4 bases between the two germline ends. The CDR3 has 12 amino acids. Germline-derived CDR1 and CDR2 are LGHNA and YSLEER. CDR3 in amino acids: CASSQEGETQYF. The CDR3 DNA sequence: TGCGCCAGCAGCCAAGAGGGCGAGACCCAGTACTTC.

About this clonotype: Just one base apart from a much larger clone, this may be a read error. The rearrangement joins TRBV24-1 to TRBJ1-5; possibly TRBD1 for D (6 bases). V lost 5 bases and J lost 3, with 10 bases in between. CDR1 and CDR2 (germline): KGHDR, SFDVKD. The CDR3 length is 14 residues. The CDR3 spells CATSGGQFNQPQHF. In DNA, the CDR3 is TGTGCCACCAGTGGGGGGCAATTCAATCAGCCCCAGCATTTT.

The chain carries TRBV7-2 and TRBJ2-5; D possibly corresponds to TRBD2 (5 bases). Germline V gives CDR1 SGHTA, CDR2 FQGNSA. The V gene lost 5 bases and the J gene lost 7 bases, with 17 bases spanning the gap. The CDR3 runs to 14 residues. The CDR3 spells CASSPVNGGGTQYF. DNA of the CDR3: TGTGCCAGCAGCCCAGTTAATGGAGGAGGGACCCAGTACTTC.

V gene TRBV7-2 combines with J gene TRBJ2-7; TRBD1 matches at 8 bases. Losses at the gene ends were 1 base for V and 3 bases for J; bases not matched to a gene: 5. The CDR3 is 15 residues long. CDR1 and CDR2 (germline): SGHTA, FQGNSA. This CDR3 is CASSLVRDRNYEQYF. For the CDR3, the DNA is TGTGCCAGCAGCTTAGTCAGGGACAGGAACTACGAGCAGTACTTC.

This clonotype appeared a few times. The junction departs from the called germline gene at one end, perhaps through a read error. The CDR3 is CASSQDSQAPYGYTF. The CDR3 DNA is TGCGCCAGCAGCCAAGATTCTCAGGCGCCCTATGGCTACACCTTC. This chain connects TRBV7-9 to TRBJ1-2; D is ambiguous. Per germline, CDR1 SEHNR and CDR2 FQNEAQ (reference sequence). The CDR3 runs 15 residues.

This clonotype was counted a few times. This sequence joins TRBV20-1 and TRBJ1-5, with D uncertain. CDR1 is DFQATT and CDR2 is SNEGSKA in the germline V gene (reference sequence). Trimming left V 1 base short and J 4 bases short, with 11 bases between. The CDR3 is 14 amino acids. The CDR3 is CSARVGSGNQPQHF. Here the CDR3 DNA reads TGCAGTGCTAGAGTAGGTTCGGGGAATCAGCCCCAGCATTTT.

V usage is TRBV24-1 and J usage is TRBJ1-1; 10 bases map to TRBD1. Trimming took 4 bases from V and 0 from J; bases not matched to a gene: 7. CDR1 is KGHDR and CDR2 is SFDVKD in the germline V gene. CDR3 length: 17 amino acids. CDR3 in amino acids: CATSDPGTGAVNTEAFF. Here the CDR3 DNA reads TGTGCCACCAGTGACCCAGGGACAGGGGCTGTGAACACTGAAGCTTTCTTT.

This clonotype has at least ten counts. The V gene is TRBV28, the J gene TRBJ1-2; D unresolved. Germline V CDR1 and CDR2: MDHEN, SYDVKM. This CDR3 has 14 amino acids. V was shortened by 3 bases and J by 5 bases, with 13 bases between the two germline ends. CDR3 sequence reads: CASSFGDSGYGYTF. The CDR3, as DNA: TGTGCCAGCAGTTTCGGGGATAGTGGTTATGGCTACACCTTC.

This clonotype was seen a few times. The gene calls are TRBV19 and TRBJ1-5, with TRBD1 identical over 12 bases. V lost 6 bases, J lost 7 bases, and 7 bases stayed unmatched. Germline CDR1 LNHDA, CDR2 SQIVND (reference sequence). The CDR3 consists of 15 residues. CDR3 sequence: CASRKGTGGAQPQHF. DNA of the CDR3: TGTGCCAGTAGAAAAGGGACAGGGGGCGCGCAGCCCCAGCATTTT.

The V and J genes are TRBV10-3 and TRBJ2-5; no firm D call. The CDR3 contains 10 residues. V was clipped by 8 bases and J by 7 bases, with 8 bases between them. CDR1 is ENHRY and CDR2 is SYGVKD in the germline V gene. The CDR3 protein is CAIQARTQYF. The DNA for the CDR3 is TGTGCCATCCAAGCCCGGACCCAGTACTTC.

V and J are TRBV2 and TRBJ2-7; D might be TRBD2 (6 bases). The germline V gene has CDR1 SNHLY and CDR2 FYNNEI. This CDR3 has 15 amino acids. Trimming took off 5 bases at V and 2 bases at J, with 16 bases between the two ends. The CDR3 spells CASSFPRVAAYEQYF. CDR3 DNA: TGTGCCAGCAGTTTCCCCCGAGTAGCGGCCTACGAGCAGTACTTC.

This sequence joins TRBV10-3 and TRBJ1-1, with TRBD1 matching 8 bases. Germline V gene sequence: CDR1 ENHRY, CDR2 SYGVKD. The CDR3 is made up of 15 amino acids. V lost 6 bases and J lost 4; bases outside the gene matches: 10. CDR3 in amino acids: CAISQGAPWVTEAFF. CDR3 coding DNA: TGTGCCATCAGCCAGGGGGCGCCCTGGGTCACTGAAGCTTTCTTT.